This TCR beta chain was sequenced during a study of blood T cells in healthy people across ages (dated by TCRdb to the mid-2010s). In the study overall: Template switching captured roughly one uniquely barcoded TCR beta cDNA molecule per two T cells in model experiments. Using deep sequencing normalized with unique cDNA molecular identifiers, the study measured how TCR beta repertoire diversity changes with age. The study analyzed two additional independent replicas of 1 million unique cDNA reads from the same blood draw for two donors, one aged 18 to 30 and one aged 80 or older. The donors were divided into four age groups: young (average around 16 years), middle-aged (about 39), aged (approximately 59) and long-lived (roughly 86).

This clonotype was detected only once. What antigen it recognizes has not been identified. An end of the junction does not agree with germline; a read error may underlie this. The protocol used for the library was 5' RACE. These reads were obtained on an Illumina HiSeq 2500. A second PCR of roughly 7 to 11 cycles was performed with a sample-barcoded 5' primer and a J-beta primer mix. Each TCR beta cDNA molecule received a unique molecular identifier from a template-switch 5' adaptor carrying 12 random nucleotides. Each sample yielded at least 2.5 million CDR3-containing paired-end reads. All of the RNA was converted into first-strand cDNA using the Mint cDNA synthesis kit, with a TRBC-specific oligonucleotide serving as the primer. Following uracil-DNA glycosylase treatment, a first 18-cycle PCR with universal primers M1SS and BC2_uni_R was performed on all cDNA. As for the original processing: For normalization, 1 million high-quality reads, each with a distinct molecular identifier, were randomly selected from each sample. Reads sharing molecular identifiers were discarded rather than binned into consensus sequences. MiTCR, set to a Q25 quality threshold and the strictest error-elimination algorithm, was used for CDR3 identification, clonotype clustering and error correction. Lower-bound total TCR beta diversity was estimated with a nonparametric unseen species model using Euler transformation. TCRdb handled the public reads itself, with Q25 trimming in fastp and clone calling in MiXCR, and kept productive beta chains. Rows with one shared CDR3 protein collapse into an entry with the most common genes and DNA. The V and J calls shown here were made by TCRdb, not taken from the authors' results. The sample table shows over 450,000 distinct CDR3 sequences, and 24% are seen once. Jointly, the top ten make up 7.5% to 9% of the sample.

Systemically healthy Caucasian individuals from Russia, about 38 in total and aged about 6 to 90 years, were included as donors. Approximately 10 milliliters of peripheral blood were collected from each donor into EDTA-treated Vacutainer tubes. Ficoll-Paque density-gradient centrifugation was used to isolate PBMCs, with at least 7 million per sample. Total RNA, at least 6 micrograms per sample, was extracted from PBMCs with Trizol reagent. The percentages of naive CD45RAhigh/CD27high T cells were determined by flow cytometry on a PBMC aliquot from every donor. The paper's findings and limits, for the study overall: The CMV infection status of donors was not known, potentially confounding age-related changes in expanded clonotypes. Conclusive comparison of naive and antigen-experienced compartments was prevented by the profiling of bulk unsorted PBMCs. Compared with the aged group, the long-lived group had more naive CD4+ T cells, fewer expanded clones and increased TCR diversity, suggesting age selection. Observed TCR beta diversity per million T cells fell roughly linearly with age, and a significant reduction was already apparent by age roughly 40. Estimates of total diversity from one million sequenced T cells were regarded as lower bounds and underestimates. Observed TCR beta diversity correlated strongly with the percentage of naive T cells measured by flow cytometry.

The cysteine opens and the phenylalanine closes a CDR3 of 15 amino acids. This entry keeps only the CDR3 DNA: 45 bases, framed from base 1. CDR1 LGHDT and CDR2 YNNKEL were looked up in the germline V gene (reference sequence). Another study also made use of these data, one on T cells of mothers and their children. The second source states: Nine systemically healthy Caucasian individuals served as donors, namely three mothers together with their six children. cDNA synthesis used all of the extracted RNA, with around 1.5 ug of RNA in each 15 ul reaction. Sample barcodes and 2-4 random nucleotides were added via the M1S primer in the second PCR. Over 8.5 million TCR beta CDR3 reads came from each mother, compared with about 3.2 million reads from each child. Thymic selection shapes the output of TCR recombination in a similar way in related and unrelated pairs, and inherited differences have a minor effect. Normalized repertoire overlap was always slightly but never significantly higher in related than unrelated mother-child pairs. With a sensitivity of about 100 clones per million clonotypes, no persistent microchimeric T cell clones were detected. The study used deep NGS to compare TCR beta repertoires of mothers and children, seeking features distinguishing related mother-child pairs from unrelated individuals. The mean age was around 42 +/- 4 years for the mothers and approximately 11 +/- 4 years for the children. After adapters were ligated using NEBNext reagents, the libraries underwent 100+100 nt paired-end sequencing on an Illumina HiSeq 2000. To prevent cross-contamination, the mother and child libraries were prepared a month apart and were sequenced in separate runs. Each donor had between roughly 500,000 and 2,100,000 distinct TCR beta clonotypes identified. Naive TCR beta clonotypes were estimated from low-frequency clonotypes matched to each donor's FACS-determined naive share, without sorting.

The source is a boy between 10 and 17 years old in good health. Material for sequencing was blood. The chain is encoded by TRBV3-1 joined to TRBJ2-1; the D gene assignment is ambiguous. The DNA sequence is as follows: TGTGCCAGCAGCCAAGGATCGAGCTCCTTCAATGAGCAGTTCTTC. Its protein is CASSQGSSSFNEQFF.